One sample yielded the 18 T cell receptor beta chains listed below, sequenced in a study of OX40 agonist ivuxolimab in advanced cancers. The protocol was immunoSEQ multiplex PCR, while the TCRdb copy is restricted to in-frame clones and leaves out a portion. Of 100,000 to 120,000 clones in the sample, around 90% were seen once. Sequences were derived from CD4+ or CD8+ T cells sorted from blood, sampled in a trial of the OX40 agonist ivuxolimab. Receptors originate from an adult with an advanced solid tumor such as melanoma, head and neck, liver or kidney cancer.

A few counts support this clone. This chain connects TRBV19 to TRBJ1-2; 8 bases fit TRBD1. The CDR3 is 15 residues long. CDR1 is LNHDA, CDR2 SQIVND, per germline (reference sequence). J gave up 8 bases and V 1 base, and 9 bases lay outside the gene matches. In nucleotides, the CDR3 is TGTGCCAGTAGTATAGCCCTCCAGGGGGCATTGGGCTACACCTTC. Residues: CASSIALQGALGYTF.

The chain has TRBV7-9 and TRBJ2-7, with a tentative D call TRBD1 (6 bases). Germline V gives CDR1 SEHNR, CDR2 FQNEAQ (reference sequence). The CDR3 consists of 14 residues. The V gene lost 5 bases and the J gene lost 3 bases, with 14 bases spanning the gap. The CDR3 DNA sequence: TGTGCCAGCAGCCCGCGGACAGATTTCTACGAGCAGTACTTC. Translated, it gives CASSPRTDFYEQYF.

Only a few counts were recorded for this clone. The chain recombines TRBV5-1 with TRBJ2-7; 10 bases match TRBD2. After removal of 0 bases from V and 0 bases from J, the junction contained 9 bases not matched to a gene. This CDR3 comprises 18 residues. CDR1 and CDR2 from the germline V gene are SGHRS and YFSETQ. For the CDR3, the DNA is TGCGCCAGCAGCTTGGCCCCTAGCGGGGGCTCGAGCTCCTACGAGCAGTACTTC. Translation gives CASSLAPSGGSSSYEQYF. Supplemented by reference TRBV5-1 and TRBJ2-7, the full variable domain reads KAGVTQTPRYLIKTRGQQVTLSCSPISGHRSVSWYQQTPGQGLQFLFEYFSETQRNKGNFPGRFSGRQFSNSRSEMNVSTLELGDSALYLCASSLAPSGGSSSYEQYFGPGTRLTVT.

The chain combines TRBV12-5 with TRBJ1-1, with D uncertain. CDR1 is LGHNT and CDR2 is FRNRAP in the germline V gene. The CDR3 covers 13 residues. V shed 10 bases and J shed 0 bases, with 12 bases lying between them. CDR3 DNA sequence: TGTGCTAATATGAACAGCTTGAACACTGAAGCTTTCTTT. As protein: CANMNSLNTEAFF.

The DNA for the CDR3 is TGTGCCAGTATGGCTCAGGGTGGCTACGAGCAGTACTTC. This codes for CASMAQGGYEQYF. The V gene is TRBV19, the J gene TRBJ2-7, with a weak D call TRBD1 (5 bases). CDR1 and CDR2 from the germline V gene are LNHDA and SQIVND (reference sequence). CDR3 size: 13 residues. V gave up 7 bases and J gave up 3 bases, with 13 bases separating them.

The V call is TRBV19, the J call TRBJ1-4; D is unclear. The CDR3 is made up of 15 amino acids. V lost 3 bases and J lost 1, with 9 bases in between. The germline V gene encodes CDR1 LNHDA and CDR2 SQIVND (reference sequence). CDR3 nucleotide sequence: TGTGCCAGTAGTATGAACGTGGGAACTAATGAAAAACTGTTTTTT. Its protein is CASSMNVGTNEKLFF.

Comment on this clone: The sample holds other DNA sequences that translate to the same CDR3. This sequence joins TRBV18 and TRBJ1-1, with D perhaps matching TRBD1 (6 bases). CDR1 and CDR2 (germline): KGHSH, LQKENI. The length of the CDR3 is 13 residues. Trimming took off 5 bases at V and 3 bases at J, with 10 bases between the two ends. CDR3 coding DNA: TGTGCCAGCTCATCAAGGGGGGACACTGAAGCTTTCTTT. Translation gives CASSSRGDTEAFF.

V and J are TRBV4-3 and TRBJ1-6; 7 bases are shared with TRBD1. Germline values: CDR1 LGHNA, CDR2 YSLEER. This CDR3 has 15 amino acids. Trimming cost V 2 bases and J 14 bases; bases outside gene matches: 12. The CDR3 region is CASSQNDRQGLALHF. DNA for the CDR3: TGCGCCAGCAGCCAAAATGACCGACAGGGTCTGGCCCTCCACTTT.

The J gene is TRBJ2-3, the V gene TRBV19, with 7 nucleotides matching TRBD2. CDR3 length: 15 amino acids. The V segment lost 7 bases and the J segment 0 bases; nucleotides outside the gene matches: 7. Germline CDR1 and CDR2: LNHDA and SQIVND (reference sequence). The CDR3 region is CASTPSGASTDTQYF. The CDR3 DNA sequence: TGTGCCAGTACCCCGAGCGGGGCTAGCACAGATACGCAGTATTTT.

The V gene is TRBV4-2, the J gene TRBJ2-1; TRBD2 agrees at 15 bases. Germline-derived CDR1 and CDR2 are LGHNA and YNFKEQ. The CDR3 runs to 18 residues. Trimming took 2 bases from V and 3 from J; bases not matched to a gene: 5. CDR3 DNA: TGTGCCAGCAGCCAACCCGGGACTAGCGGGAGGTACTACAATGAGCAGTTCTTC. Translated: CASSQPGTSGRYYNEQFF.

This clone was picked up one time. The V gene is TRBV5-1, the J gene TRBJ1-4; D may be TRBD1 (5 bases). Germline V gene lookup returns CDR1 SGHRS and CDR2 YFSETQ. This CDR3 comprises 14 residues. Trimming took 6 bases from V and 2 from J, leaving 11 bases between them. CDR3 sequence (DNA): TGCGCCAGCAATCGGGGGACCACTAATGAAAAACTGTTTTTT. Protein: CASNRGTTNEKLFF.

The chain is built from TRBV12-5 and TRBJ2-3; D possibly uses TRBD1 or TRBD2 (6 bases each). There are 16 residues in the CDR3. CDR1 and CDR2 (germline): LGHNT, FRNRAP. V was trimmed by 0 bases and J by 2 bases, leaving 12 bases between them. The CDR3 nucleotides are TGTGCTAGTGGTTTGGTGGTCGGGGGCCCCACAGATACGCAGTATTTT. It translates to CASGLVVGGPTDTQYF. Full variable domain (remainder filled in from reference TRBV12-5 and TRBJ2-3): DARVTQTPRHKVTEMGQEVTMRCQPILGHNTVFWYRQTMMQGLELLAYFRNRAPLDDSGMPKDRFSAEMPDATLATLKIQPSEPRDSAVYFCASGLVVGGPTDTQYFGPGTRLTVL.

The rearrangement uses TRBV9 and TRBJ2-1; D not resolved. The germline V gene encodes CDR1 SGDLS and CDR2 YYNGEE. The CDR3 sequence is 15 residues long. Trimming took off 0 bases at V and 3 bases at J, with 10 bases between the two ends. CDR3 sequence: CASSVAPGSYNEQFF. The CDR3 DNA reads as TGTGCCAGCAGCGTAGCCCCCGGTAGCTACAATGAGCAGTTCTTC.

This chain connects TRBV4-3 to TRBJ2-7; D remains unclear. The germline V gene has CDR1 LGHNA and CDR2 YSLEER. V lost 8 bases and J 1 base, leaving 12 bases between the germline ends. The CDR3 is 13 residues long. Written as DNA, the CDR3 is TGCGCCAGCGCCCTGGACGGATCCTACGAGCAGTACTTC. Protein: CASALDGSYEQYF.

This rearrangement joins TRBV12-5 to TRBJ1-3; a possible D gene is TRBD1 (6 bases). Germline loops: CDR1 LGHNT, CDR2 FRNRAP. This CDR3 has 16 residues. V lost 5 bases and J 1 base, leaving 15 bases between the germline ends. CDR3: CASGTYRAGSGNTIYF. The DNA of the CDR3 is TGTGCTAGTGGTACGTACAGGGCCGGATCTGGAAACACCATATATTTT.

The genes are TRBV2 and TRBJ1-6, with D possibly TRBD1 on 6 matching bases. The V gene lost 7 bases and the J gene lost 7 bases, with 17 bases spanning the gap. The length of the CDR3 is 15 residues. Germline CDR1 is SNHLY and CDR2 is FYNNEI. The CDR3 nucleotides read TGTGCCAGCACCCGTACTGGGGGCAGGAATTCACCCCTCCACTTT. Protein: CASTRTGGRNSPLHF.

The gene calls are TRBV28 and TRBJ1-5, with 9 bases lining up with TRBD1. CDR3 length equals 19 residues. CDR1 and CDR2 (germline): MDHEN, SYDVKM. The ends lost 7 bases at V and 1 base at J; junction bases unmatched: 17. This chain's CDR3 is CASNRQGQGPSISNQPQHF. CDR3 nucleotide sequence: TGTGCCAGCAATCGCCAGGGACAGGGCCCATCCATCAGCAATCAGCCCCAGCATTTT.

This chain uses TRBV5-1 with TRBJ2-4; a weak D match, TRBD1 (6 bases). This CDR3 comprises 14 residues. From germline, CDR1 is SGHRS and CDR2 YFSETQ. The V and J ends lost 4 bases and 0 bases respectively, with 8 bases between them. In DNA, the CDR3 is TGCGCCAGCAGCCGGGACATAGCCAAAAACATTCAGTACTTC. Residues: CASSRDIAKNIQYF.